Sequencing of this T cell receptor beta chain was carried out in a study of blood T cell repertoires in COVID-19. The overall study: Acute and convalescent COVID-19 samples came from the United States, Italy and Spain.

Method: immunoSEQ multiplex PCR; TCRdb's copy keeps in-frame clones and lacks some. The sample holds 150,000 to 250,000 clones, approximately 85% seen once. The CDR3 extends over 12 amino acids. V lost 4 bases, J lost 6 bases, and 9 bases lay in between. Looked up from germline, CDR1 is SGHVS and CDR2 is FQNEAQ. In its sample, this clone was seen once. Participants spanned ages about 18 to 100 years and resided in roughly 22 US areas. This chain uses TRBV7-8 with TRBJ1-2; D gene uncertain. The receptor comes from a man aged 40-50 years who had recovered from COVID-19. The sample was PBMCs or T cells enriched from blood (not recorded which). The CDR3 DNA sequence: TGTGCCAGCAGCTCGGGAGGGAATGGCTACACCTTC. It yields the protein CASSSGGNGYTF.